This TCR beta chain derives from a study of blood T cell repertoires in COVID-19. Study as a whole: Acute and convalescent COVID-19 samples came from the United States, Italy and Spain. PBMCs, B-cell-depleted T cells, or T cells were the source of the cDNA or gDNA that made up the material.

Authors' analysis steps: By means of reference gene primer amplification, nucleated cell counts were estimated. Clones were read by immunoSEQ multiplex PCR, and TCRdb kept only the in-frame ones, dropping some. The DNA was the basis for D and trimming; V, J and clone size are from that table. The sample consists of about 140,000 clones, around 76% of them appearing once. Germline-derived CDR1 and CDR2 are MNHNS and SASEGT. Unmatched junction bases numbered 9, after V lost 0 bases and J lost 7 bases. The CDR3 covers 17 residues. The chain links TRBV6-1 to TRBJ2-1, with 10 bases matching TRBD2. The TCR sequence derives from a man older than 75 with acute or convalescent COVID-19. Sequencing was done on a sample of peripheral blood. CDR3 sequence (DNA): TGTGCCAGCAGTGAAGCGTGGGCAAGCGGGGGGGCGAATGAGCAGTTCTTC. Translation: CASSEAWASGGANEQFF.